These 20 T cell receptor beta chains share one sample of origin, sequenced in a study of T cells after yellow fever vaccination. TCRdb passed the 5' RACE reads through MiXCR, listing each CDR3 protein once. The data show 300,000 to 350,000 distinct CDR3 sequences, roughly 8% seen once. The sequencing here drew on PBMCs, taken roughly 45 days after the first yellow fever vaccination. The receptors derive from a man aged 18 to 29 who received the YFV17D yellow fever vaccine.

There are a few counts of this clonotype. The chain links TRBV5-4 to TRBJ2-3; TRBD2 might be the D (5 bases). The CDR3 is made up of 14 amino acids. Per germline, CDR1 SGHNT and CDR2 YYREEE (reference sequence). Trimming cost V 0 bases and J 3 bases, with 8 bases left between them. This chain's CDR3 is CASSLAERTDTQYF. The CDR3 DNA reads TGTGCCAGCAGCTTGGCCGAGCGGACAGATACGCAGTATTTT. The full variable domain, in which reference TRBV5-4 and TRBJ2-3 provide the parts outside the CDR3, is ETGVTQSPTHLIKTRGQQVTLRCSSQSGHNTVSWYQQALGQGPQFIFQYYREEENGRGNFPPRFSGLQFPNYSSELNVNALELDDSALYLCASSLAERTDTQYFGPGTRLTVL.

This clonotype was seen more than once but under ten times. V is TRBV4-1 and J is TRBJ1-6; D uncertain. The CDR3 is made up of 14 amino acids. CDR1 MGHRA and CDR2 YSYEKL come from the germline V gene. V was pared by 4 bases and J by 7 bases, with 11 bases between. The CDR3 sequence: CASSPPAGNSPLHF. CDR3 in DNA: TGCGCCAGCAGCCCACCGGCAGGCAATTCACCCCTCCACTTT.

The chain joins TRBV3-1 to TRBJ2-3; a possible D gene is TRBD2 (6 bases). This CDR3 contains 16 residues. CDR1 and CDR2 from the germline V gene are LGHDT and YNNKEL (reference sequence). V lost 0 bases and J 1 base, leaving 11 bases between the germline ends. The CDR3 DNA reads TGTGCCAGCAGCCAAGATCCAGCGGGCCGCACAGATACGCAGTATTTT. This encodes CASSQDPAGRTDTQYF.

The chain combines TRBV7-3 with TRBJ2-3, with 12 bases aligning to TRBD2. The CDR3 covers 16 residues. CDR1 and CDR2 (germline): SGHTA, FQGTGA. V was pared by 4 bases and J by 4 bases, with 6 bases of the junction left unmatched. CDR3 residues: CASSSRRTSGADTQYF. The CDR3 bases are TGTGCCAGCAGCTCCCGTCGGACTAGCGGGGCAGATACGCAGTATTTT. Full variable domain (remainder filled in from reference TRBV7-3 and TRBJ2-3): GAGVSQTPSNKVTEKGKYVELRCDPISGHTALYWYRQSLGQGPEFLIYFQGTGAADDSGLPNDRFFAVRPEGSVSTLKIQRTERGDSAVYLCASSSRRTSGADTQYFGPGTRLTVL.

This clonotype was observed many times. V gene TRBV20-1 combines with J gene TRBJ2-7, with D possibly TRBD1 on 7 matching bases. Germline V gene sequence: CDR1 DFQATT, CDR2 SNEGSKA (reference sequence). There are 12 residues in the CDR3. Trimming shortened V by 8 bases and J by 4 bases, and 15 bases separated the two germline ends. CDR3 residues: CSTTPGGYEQYF. In DNA form, the CDR3 reads TGCAGTACTACCCCAGGGGGGTACGAGCAGTACTTC.

This clonotype was counted a few times. V usage is TRBV2 and J usage is TRBJ1-6; D gene unclear. Trimming pared 4 bases from V and 5 bases from J, leaving 12 bases between. CDR1 is SNHLY and CDR2 is FYNNEI in the germline V gene. This CDR3 spans 15 amino acids. The CDR3 here is CASSVYSSDNSPLHF. The CDR3 bases are TGTGCCAGCAGTGTTTACAGTTCCGATAATTCACCCCTCCACTTT.

This clonotype was counted at least ten times. This sequence joins TRBV7-9 and TRBJ2-3; D remains ambiguous. CDR3 length: 15 residues. CDR1 SEHNR and CDR2 FQNEAQ come from the germline V gene (reference sequence). Deletions cut 3 bases from V and 0 bases from J, with 10 bases between. The CDR3 sequence: CASSLNERSTDTQYF. Written as DNA, the CDR3 is TGTGCCAGCAGCTTGAACGAGAGAAGCACAGATACGCAGTATTTT.

This clonotype was picked up a small number of times. This chain joins TRBV4-2 and TRBJ2-5; 11 bases are a match to TRBD1. The trim removed 2 bases at V and 5 bases at J, leaving 13 bases unmatched. The CDR3 is 18 amino acids. Germline values: CDR1 LGHNA, CDR2 YNFKEQ. This CDR3 is CASSQSSSGTGGGETQYF. The CDR3 bases are TGTGCCAGCAGCCAATCCTCCTCCGGGACAGGGGGGGGGGAGACCCAGTACTTC.

This clonotype was detected many times. The rearrangement joins TRBV4-1 to TRBJ2-7; the D gene is possibly TRBD2 (6 bases). CDR3 length: 16 amino acids. CDR1 and CDR2 (germline): MGHRA, YSYEKL. V was clipped by 1 base and J by 2 bases, with 15 bases between them. CDR3 DNA: TGCGCCAGCAGCCAAGCGGCGAGCGGGTTAGCCTACGAGCAGTACTTC. It translates to CASSQAASGLAYEQYF.

This clonotype has a handful of counts. CDR3 nucleotide sequence: TGTGCCACCAGCAGAGATACTCGCAGGGATGGCTACACCTTC. Translated, it gives CATSRDTRRDGYTF. The chain couples TRBV15 to TRBJ1-2; maybe TRBD1 (5 bases). Trimming removed 0 bases at V and 6 bases at J, with 11 bases between. CDR3 length: 14 amino acids. The germline V gene encodes CDR1 LNHNV and CDR2 YYDKDF (reference sequence).

This clonotype occurred many times. This chain's CDR3 is CSAGLAGRETQYF. CDR3 nucleotides: TGCAGTGCTGGACTAGCGGGGAGGGAGACCCAGTACTTC. This chain connects TRBV20-1 to TRBJ2-5, with 12 bases fitting TRBD2. CDR3 length equals 13 residues. The J segment lost 5 bases and the V segment lost 5 bases, leaving 3 bases of the junction unmatched. Germline assignment: CDR1 DFQATT and CDR2 SNEGSKA (reference sequence).

This clonotype showed up just a few times. The CDR3 bases are TGTGCCAGCAGCGCTGGGACAGGGGGTGACGGCTACACCTTC. It codes for CASSAGTGGDGYTF. The J gene is TRBJ1-2, the V gene TRBV14, with TRBD1 matching over 11 bases. From germline, CDR1 is SGHDN and CDR2 FVKESK. This CDR3 is built from 14 residues. J was trimmed by 8 bases and V by 5 bases; bases with no gene match: 7.

A few counts support this clonotype. This chain links TRBV4-1 with TRBJ2-1, with D unresolved. Germline CDR1 and CDR2: MGHRA and YSYEKL. V was shortened by 2 bases and J by 5 bases, with 13 bases between the two germline ends. CDR3 length equals 15 residues. The CDR3 here is CASSQLFSVDNEQFF. CDR3 DNA: TGCGCCAGCAGCCAACTTTTCAGCGTCGACAATGAGCAGTTCTTC.

The V and J genes are TRBV7-2 and TRBJ2-3; D is unclear. The CDR3 length is 15 residues. V was trimmed by 4 bases and J by 3 bases, leaving 14 bases between them. Germline V gives CDR1 SGHTA, CDR2 FQGNSA. CDR3 amino acids: CASSSPPDGTDTQYF. In DNA, the CDR3 is TGTGCCAGCAGCTCCCCACCGGACGGGACAGATACGCAGTATTTT.

There are a few counts of this clonotype. The chain recombines TRBV24-1 with TRBJ2-1; D is undetermined. The CDR3 has 13 amino acids. Germline values: CDR1 KGHDR, CDR2 SFDVKD. Between the trimmed V and J ends, which lost 4 bases and 5 bases, there was a span of 8 bases. DNA for the CDR3: TGTGCCACCAGTGACCCGACCCACAATGAGCAGTTCTTC. Translating gives CATSDPTHNEQFF.

This clonotype was found a few times. The rearrangement links TRBV29-1 to TRBJ2-2; 9 nucleotides line up with TRBD1. CDR1 is SQVTM and CDR2 is ANQGSEA in the germline V gene. V gave up 3 bases and J gave up 1 base; unmatched junction bases: 9. The CDR3 spans 17 residues. The CDR3 loop is CSVEAGTGSLNTGELFF. In DNA, the CDR3 is TGCAGCGTTGAGGCTGGGACAGGGTCTTTGAACACCGGGGAGCTGTTTTTT.

In this sample, this clonotype turned up a few times. V is TRBV10-3 and J is TRBJ1-1; the D gene is possibly TRBD1 (6 bases). The CDR3 has 14 residues. Trimming left V 6 bases short and J 2 bases short, with 13 bases between. The V gene's germline CDR1 is ENHRY and CDR2 SYGVKD. CDR3 DNA sequence: TGTGCCATCAGGATACAGGGCGTAAACACTGAAGCTTTCTTT. Translating it yields CAIRIQGVNTEAFF.

V is TRBV5-1 and J is TRBJ2-1; a weak D match, TRBD2 (6 bases). The CDR3 contains 16 residues. The ends were cut back, 1 base at V and 7 bases at J, with 18 bases in the middle. Germline loops: CDR1 SGHRS, CDR2 YFSETQ. CDR3 sequence reads: CASSLNSPSGVNEQFF. The CDR3 region has the DNA TGCGCCAGCAGCTTGAATAGCCCTTCGGGAGTTAATGAGCAGTTCTTC.

This clonotype was detected a few times. The chain is built from TRBV7-9 and TRBJ2-7; 7 bases fit TRBD1. With V trimmed by 5 bases and J by 2 bases, 12 bases remained unmatched. Germline loops: CDR1 SEHNR, CDR2 FQNEAQ (reference sequence). This CDR3 has 16 residues. CDR3 sequence: CASSTNTGTDTYEQYF. The CDR3 bases are TGTGCCAGCAGCACAAACACCGGGACAGATACCTACGAGCAGTACTTC.

This clonotype was detected only a few times. V gene TRBV6-2 or TRBV6-3 combines with J gene TRBJ1-2, with a weak D call TRBD1 (5 bases). Germline CDR1 MNHEY, CDR2 SVGEGT. With 5 bases removed from V and 5 bases from J, the gap between germline ends came to 18 bases. The CDR3 is 15 residues long. CDR3 loop: CASSASLGARYGYTF. The CDR3 DNA sequence: TGTGCCAGCAGTGCATCGTTAGGGGCCCGATATGGCTACACCTTC.